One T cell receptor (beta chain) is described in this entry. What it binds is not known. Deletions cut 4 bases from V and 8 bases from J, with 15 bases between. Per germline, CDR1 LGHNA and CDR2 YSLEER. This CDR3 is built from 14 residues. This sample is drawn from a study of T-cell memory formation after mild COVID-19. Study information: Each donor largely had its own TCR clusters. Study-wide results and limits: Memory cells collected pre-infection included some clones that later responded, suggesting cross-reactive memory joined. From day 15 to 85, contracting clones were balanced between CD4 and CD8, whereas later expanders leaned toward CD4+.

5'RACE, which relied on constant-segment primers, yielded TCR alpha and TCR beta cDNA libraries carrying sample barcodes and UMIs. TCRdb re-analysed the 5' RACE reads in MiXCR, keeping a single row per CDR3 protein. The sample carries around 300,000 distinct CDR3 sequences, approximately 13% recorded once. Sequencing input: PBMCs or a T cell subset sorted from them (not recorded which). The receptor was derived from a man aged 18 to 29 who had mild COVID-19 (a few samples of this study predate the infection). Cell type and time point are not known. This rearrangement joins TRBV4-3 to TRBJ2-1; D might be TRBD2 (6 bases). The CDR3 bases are TGCGCCAGCAGCCTCAGCCCGGGGGTGGATGAGCAGTTCTTC. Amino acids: CASSLSPGVDEQFF.